The 21 T cell receptor beta chains reported below all come from one sample, sequenced in a study of CD8+CD57+ T cells in acquired aplastic anemia. According to the study, genomic DNA was the template for TCR beta VDJ and CDR3 profiling. MiXCR, run by TCRdb on the reads, gives a single entry per CDR3 protein. The data contain a few hundred thousand distinct CDR3 sequences, 50% to 70% of them seen just once; the ten biggest clones take up less than 10%. Sequencing was performed on sorted CD4+, CD8+, or CD8+CD57+ T cells (not recorded which) from PBMCs. All receptors derive from a human donor with severe aplastic anemia or a healthy control (not recorded which).

The sample holds many counts of this clonotype. V and J are TRBV20-1 and TRBJ1-5; no clear D. V was cut by 6 bases and J by 6 bases, with 12 bases left in between. This CDR3 has 12 residues. Germline loops: CDR1 DFQATT, CDR2 SNEGSKA (reference sequence). The chain's CDR3 is CSAVGWGQPQHF. In DNA, the CDR3 is TGCAGTGCCGTCGGTTGGGGTCAGCCCCAGCATTTT.

This clonotype came up a few times. The rearrangement joins TRBV19 to TRBJ1-1; 9 nucleotides line up with TRBD1. The CDR3 length is 14 residues. Trimming cost V 9 bases and J 4 bases; bases outside gene matches: 9. Germline V gene sequence: CDR1 LNHDA, CDR2 SQIVND (reference sequence). In DNA form, the CDR3 reads TGTGCCAGCAGCCCCTCGACAGGGGGCACTGAAGCTTTCTTT. Its translation is CASSPSTGGTEAFF.

The chain carries TRBV11-2 and TRBJ2-3, with TRBD1 as a possible D gene (6 bases). CDR3 length: 13 amino acids. The germline V and J ends were trimmed by 3 bases and 9 bases, with 13 bases remaining between them. The germline CDR1 and CDR2 sequences are SGHAT and FQNNGV. Here the CDR3 DNA reads TGTGCCAGCAGCTTGGGTCAGGGGAAAACGCAGTATTTT. Translated, it gives CASSLGQGKTQYF. Using reference TRBV11-2 and TRBJ2-3 for the parts outside the CDR3, the full variable domain is EAGVAQSPRYKIIEKRQSVAFWCNPISGHATLYWYQQILGQGPKLLIQFQNNGVVDDSQLPKDRFSAERLKGVDSTLKIQPAKLEDSAVYLCASSLGQGKTQYFGPGTRLTVL.

This clonotype has at least ten counts. The chain links TRBV9 to TRBJ2-3; 7 bases line up with TRBD1. Trimming removed 0 bases from V and 0 bases from J; junction bases left unmatched: 1. This CDR3 region has 15 residues. The germline V gene has CDR1 SGDLS and CDR2 YYNGEE. The CDR3 DNA reads TGTGCCAGCAGCGTAGAGGGGGCTAGCACAGATACGCAGTATTTT. Protein product: CASSVEGASTDTQYF.

This rearrangement joins TRBV7-9 to TRBJ1-4; the match to TRBD1 covers 7 bases. J was trimmed by 3 bases and V by 4 bases; bases with no gene match: 5. Germline V CDR1 and CDR2: SEHNR, FQNEAQ (reference sequence). The CDR3 is 15 amino acids. CDR3 coding DNA: TGTGCCAGCAGCTCCGGGACAGCCGCTAATGAAAAACTGTTTTTT. The encoded protein is CASSSGTAANEKLFF.

The rearrangement links TRBV19 to TRBJ1-1; TRBD1 aligns across 7 bases. CDR3 length equals 15 residues. Germline CDR1 and CDR2: LNHDA and SQIVND (reference sequence). Trimming at V came to 5 bases and at J to 2 bases, leaving 8 bases not matched to a gene. As DNA, the CDR3 is TGTGCCAGTAGTGTCGCGACAGGGCTTAACACTGAAGCTTTCTTT. Translation gives CASSVATGLNTEAFF. Full variable domain (remainder filled in from reference TRBV19 and TRBJ1-1): DGGITQSPKYLFRKEGQNVTLSCEQNLNHDAMYWYRQDPGQGLRLIYYSQIVNDFQKGDIAEGYSVSREKKESFPLTVTSAQKNPTAFYLCASSVATGLNTEAFFGQGTRLTVV.

This clonotype was seen at least ten times. The V gene is TRBV7-2, the J gene TRBJ2-7, with 8 bases fitting TRBD1. Germline V gene data show CDR1 as SGHTA and CDR2 as FQGNSA. The CDR3 runs 14 residues. With V trimmed by 3 bases and J by 4 bases, 5 bases remained unmatched. The DNA of the CDR3 is TGTGCCAGCAGCTTTACGGACAGGGAGTACGAGCAGTACTTC. Translated: CASSFTDREYEQYF.

V gene TRBV19 combines with J gene TRBJ1-4, with 12 positions matching TRBD1. This CDR3 region has 16 residues. Germline-derived CDR1 and CDR2 are LNHDA and SQIVND (reference sequence). V gave up 7 bases and J gave up 8 bases; unmatched junction bases: 11. CDR3 nucleotide sequence: TGTGCCAGTACCAATTTACACGGGACAGGGGGCGAAAAACTGTTTTTT. Translating gives CASTNLHGTGGEKLFF.

The table lists this clonotype with a few counts. The J gene is TRBJ2-7, the V gene TRBV7-8, with a weak D call TRBD2 (6 bases). V shed 3 bases and J shed 3 bases, with 18 bases lying between them. The germline gives CDR1 SGHVS, CDR2 FQNEAQ. The CDR3 spans 16 residues. The CDR3 here is CASSFTFSGRHYEQYF. As DNA, the CDR3 is TGTGCCAGCAGCTTCACGTTCTCAGGGAGGCACTACGAGCAGTACTTC.

The chain recombines TRBV2 with TRBJ2-6; 9 nucleotides align to TRBD1. V lost 8 bases to trimming and J lost 2 bases; unmatched junction nucleotides: 16. The germline gives CDR1 SNHLY, CDR2 FYNNEI. The CDR3 spans 19 residues. As DNA, the CDR3 is TGTGCCAGCCAAGGGACAGGGCTGGGGGCCCTGGCTGGGGCCAACGTCCTGACTTTC. Protein sequence: CASQGTGLGALAGANVLTF.

This clonotype showed up many times. This rearrangement joins TRBV28 to TRBJ1-2; 8 bases are a match to TRBD1. V trimming: 6 bases; J trimming: 3 bases; junction bases outside the gene matches: 12. The CDR3 has 16 amino acids. Germline V gives CDR1 MDHEN, CDR2 SYDVKM. CDR3 protein: CASSTSQGAKDYGYTF. As DNA, the CDR3 is TGTGCCAGCAGCACCTCCCAGGGGGCTAAGGACTATGGCTACACCTTC.

V and J are TRBV10-2 and TRBJ1-1; 9 nucleotides align to TRBD1. The germline V gene has CDR1 WSHSY and CDR2 SAAADI. CDR3 length: 16 amino acids. V was clipped by 2 bases and J by 4 bases; unmatched bases: 8. For the CDR3, the DNA is TGCGCCAGCAGTGAGACAGGGGGCTCGCGCGGCACTGAAGCTTTCTTT. It encodes CASSETGGSRGTEAFF.

This clonotype was observed many times. V usage is TRBV5-6 and J usage is TRBJ2-3; a possible D gene is TRBD2 (7 bases). From germline, CDR1 is SGHDT and CDR2 YYEEEE. V was cut by 2 bases and J by 0 bases, with 13 bases left in between. This CDR3 has 16 amino acids. The CDR3 nucleotides read TGTGCCAGCAGCTTCCGGGGGGCGGGGAGCACAGATACGCAGTATTTT. This sequence encodes CASSFRGAGSTDTQYF.

This clonotype was seen a few times. Given a much more abundant clone one base away, this may be a read error. The CDR3, as DNA: TGCGCCAGCAGCCAAGGGGGCGGGGACGAGCAGTACTTC. This codes for CASSQGGGDEQYF. This chain connects TRBV4-3 to TRBJ2-7; perhaps TRBD2 as D (6 bases). V shed 1 base and J shed 5 bases, with 9 bases lying between them. Germline V lookup: CDR1 LGHNA, CDR2 YSLEER. There are 13 residues in the CDR3.

On this clonotype: One base away lies a much larger clone, so this may be a sequencing read error. The rearrangement links TRBV10-3 to TRBJ2-3; the D gene is possibly TRBD1 (6 bases). The germline CDR1 and CDR2 sequences are ENHRY and SYGVKD. V gave up 5 bases and J gave up 7 bases, with 13 bases separating them. This CDR3 is 13 amino acids long. CDR3 protein: CAISYLGTNTQYF. The DNA for the CDR3 is TGTGCCATCAGTTATCTTGGGACAAATACGCAGTATTTT.

Concerning this clonotype: A clone one base away is much larger, so this may be a read error. The chain is built from TRBV25-1 and TRBJ2-1; D is perhaps TRBD2 (6 bases). This CDR3 is built from 17 residues. Germline lookup yields CDR1 MGHDK and CDR2 SYGVNS. CDR3 nucleotide sequence: TGTGCCAGCAGCCCGCGTGGAGCGGGCAAAATATGGAATGGGCAGTTCTTC. Amino acids: CASSPRGAGKIWNGQFF.

J is TRBJ1-5 and V is TRBV2; tentatively, D is TRBD1 (6 bases). Germline assignment: CDR1 SNHLY and CDR2 FYNNEI. The CDR3 length is 15 residues. The V end was cut by 4 bases, the J end by 1 base, with 11 bases between. Written as DNA, the CDR3 is TGTGCCAGCAGTGGTTGGGGGGGCAGCAATCAGCCCCAGCATTTT. It is translated as CASSGWGGSNQPQHF.

This clonotype was seen repeatedly, ten times or more. The chain carries TRBV7-2 and TRBJ1-1; TRBD1 might be the D (5 bases). Per the germline V gene, CDR1 is SGHTA and CDR2 is FQGNSA. The V and J ends lost 5 bases and 4 bases respectively, with 20 bases between them. The CDR3 consists of 16 residues. CDR3 protein: CASSRQWRTGGTEAFF. As DNA, the CDR3 is TGTGCCAGCAGCCGCCAATGGAGGACGGGGGGCACTGAAGCTTTCTTT.

V and J are TRBV10-3 and TRBJ2-7; 9 nucleotides line up with TRBD1. Germline V lookup: CDR1 ENHRY, CDR2 SYGVKD. V gave up 6 bases and J gave up 1 base; unmatched junction bases: 7. This CDR3 is 15 amino acids long. This chain's CDR3 is CAIRGGQGGSYEQYF. The CDR3 bases are TGTGCCATCAGGGGGGGACAGGGAGGTTCCTACGAGCAGTACTTC.

Ten or more counts support this clonotype. V gene TRBV12-3 or TRBV12-4 combines with J gene TRBJ2-1; 14 bases are a match to TRBD2. V shed 6 bases, J shed 1 base, and the junction held 5 bases outside the gene matches. The CDR3 consists of 17 residues. CDR3 nucleotides: TGTGCCAGCAGCAGGACTAGCGGGGGGTATTCCTACAATGAGCAGTTCTTC. Translation: CASSRTSGGYSYNEQFF.

This clonotype was counted a few times. The rearrangement links TRBV25-1 to TRBJ1-4; D gene uncertain. Germline V gene data show CDR1 as MGHDK and CDR2 as SYGVNS. V was trimmed by 1 base and J by 2 bases, leaving 11 bases between them. There are 16 residues in the CDR3. The CDR3 reads CASSESAGSTNEKLFF. The CDR3 nucleotides are TGTGCCAGCAGTGAATCCGCAGGTTCCACTAATGAAAAACTGTTTTTT.